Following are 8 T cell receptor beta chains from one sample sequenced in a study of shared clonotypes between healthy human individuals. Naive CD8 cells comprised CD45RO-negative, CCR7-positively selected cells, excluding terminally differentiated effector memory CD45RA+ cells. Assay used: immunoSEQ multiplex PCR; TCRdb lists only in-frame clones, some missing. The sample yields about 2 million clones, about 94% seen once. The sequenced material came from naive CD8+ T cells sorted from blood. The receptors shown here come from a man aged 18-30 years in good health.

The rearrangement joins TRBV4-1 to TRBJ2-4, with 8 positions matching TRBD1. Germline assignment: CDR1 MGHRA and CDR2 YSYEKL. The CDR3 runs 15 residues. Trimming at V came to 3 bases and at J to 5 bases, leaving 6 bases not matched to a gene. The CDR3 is CASSQAGGRQNIQYF. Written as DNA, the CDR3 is TGCGCCAGCAGCCAGGCAGGGGGCCGTCAAAACATTCAGTACTTC.

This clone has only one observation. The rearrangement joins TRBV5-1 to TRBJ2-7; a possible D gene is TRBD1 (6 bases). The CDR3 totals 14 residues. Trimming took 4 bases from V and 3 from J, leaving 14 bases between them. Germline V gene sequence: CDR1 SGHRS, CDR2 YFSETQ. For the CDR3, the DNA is TGCGCCAGCAGCAGAAGGGACACAGACTACGAGCAGTACTTC. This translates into CASSRRDTDYEQYF. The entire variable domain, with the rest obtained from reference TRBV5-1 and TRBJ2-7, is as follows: KAGVTQTPRYLIKTRGQQVTLSCSPISGHRSVSWYQQTPGQGLQFLFEYFSETQRNKGNFPGRFSGRQFSNSRSEMNVSTLELGDSALYLCASSRRDTDYEQYFGPGTRLTVT.

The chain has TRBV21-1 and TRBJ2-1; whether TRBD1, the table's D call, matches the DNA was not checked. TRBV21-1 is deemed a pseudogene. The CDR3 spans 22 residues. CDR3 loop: CASSKALMAIHAEDRRNNEQFF. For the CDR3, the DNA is TGTGCCAGCAGCAAAGCGCTTATGGCAATCCATGCTGAGGACAGGAGGAACAATGAGCAGTTCTTC.

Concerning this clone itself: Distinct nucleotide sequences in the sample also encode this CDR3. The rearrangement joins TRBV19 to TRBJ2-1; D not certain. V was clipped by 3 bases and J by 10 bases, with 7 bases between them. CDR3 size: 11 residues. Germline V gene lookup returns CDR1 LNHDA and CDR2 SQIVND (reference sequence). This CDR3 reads CASSIGGEQFF. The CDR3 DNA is TGTGCCAGTAGTATCGGTGGGGAGCAGTTCTTC.

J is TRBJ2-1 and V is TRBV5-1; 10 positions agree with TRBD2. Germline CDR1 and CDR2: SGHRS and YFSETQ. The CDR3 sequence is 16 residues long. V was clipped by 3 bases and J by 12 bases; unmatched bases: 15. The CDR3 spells CASSYGTSDYKPGQFF. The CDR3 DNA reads TGCGCCAGCAGCTACGGGACTAGCGACTACAAGCCGGGGCAGTTCTTC.

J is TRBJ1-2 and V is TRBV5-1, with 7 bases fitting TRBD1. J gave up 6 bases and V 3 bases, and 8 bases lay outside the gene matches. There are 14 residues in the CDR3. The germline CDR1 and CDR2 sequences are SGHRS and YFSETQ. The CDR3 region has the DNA TGCGCCAGCAGCTCACTCGACAGGGACGATGGCTACACCTTC. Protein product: CASSSLDRDDGYTF.

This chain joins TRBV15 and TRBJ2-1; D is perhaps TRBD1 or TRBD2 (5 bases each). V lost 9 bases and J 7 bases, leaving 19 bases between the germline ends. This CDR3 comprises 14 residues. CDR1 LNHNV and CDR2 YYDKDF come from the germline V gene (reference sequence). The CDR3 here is CATYMAGSTNEQFF. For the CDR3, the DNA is TGTGCCACATATATGGCAGGGAGTACGAATGAGCAGTTCTTC.

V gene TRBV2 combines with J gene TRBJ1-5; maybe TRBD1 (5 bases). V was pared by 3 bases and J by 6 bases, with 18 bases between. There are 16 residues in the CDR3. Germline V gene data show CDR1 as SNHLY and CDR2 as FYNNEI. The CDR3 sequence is CASSDPRQGVTQPQHF. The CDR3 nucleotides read TGTGCCAGCAGTGATCCCCGACAAGGGGTCACTCAGCCCCAGCATTTT.